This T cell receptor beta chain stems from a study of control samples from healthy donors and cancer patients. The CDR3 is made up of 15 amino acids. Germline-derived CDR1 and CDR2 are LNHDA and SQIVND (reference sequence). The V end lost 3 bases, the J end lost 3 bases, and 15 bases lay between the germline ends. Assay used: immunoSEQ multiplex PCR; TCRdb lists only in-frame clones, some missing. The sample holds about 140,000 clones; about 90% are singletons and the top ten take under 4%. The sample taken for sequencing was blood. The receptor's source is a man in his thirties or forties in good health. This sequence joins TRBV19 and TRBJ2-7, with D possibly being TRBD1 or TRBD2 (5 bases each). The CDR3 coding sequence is TGTGCCAGTAGTATGGGACCGATCGATGACTACGAGCAGTACTTC. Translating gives CASSMGPIDDYEQYF.